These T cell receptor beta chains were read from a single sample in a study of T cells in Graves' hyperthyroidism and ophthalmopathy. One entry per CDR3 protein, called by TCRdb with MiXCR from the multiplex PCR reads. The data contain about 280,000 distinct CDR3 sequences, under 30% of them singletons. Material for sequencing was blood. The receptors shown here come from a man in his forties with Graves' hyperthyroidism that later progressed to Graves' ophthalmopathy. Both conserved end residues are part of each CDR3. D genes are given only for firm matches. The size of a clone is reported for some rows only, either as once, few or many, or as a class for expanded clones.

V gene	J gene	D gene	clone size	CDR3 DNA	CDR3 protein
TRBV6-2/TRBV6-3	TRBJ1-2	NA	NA	TGTGCCAGCAGCGAGGCGATCCGGGGAAATGGCTACACCTTC	CASSEAIRGNGYTF
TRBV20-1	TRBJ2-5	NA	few	TGCAGTGCTAGAGATAAGGGGAGCCGAGAGACCCAGTACTTC	CSARDKGSRETQYF
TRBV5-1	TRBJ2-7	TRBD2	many	TGCGCCAGCAGCTTGGCCGGGGCGGGAGTGACCTACGAGCAGTACTTC	CASSLAGAGVTYEQYF
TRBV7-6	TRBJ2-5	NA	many	TGTGCCAGCAGCTTAGACCCCCTGGGGGCCCAAGAGACCCAGTACTTC	CASSLDPLGAQETQYF
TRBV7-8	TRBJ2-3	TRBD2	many	TGTGCCAGCAGCTTGACCGGGTCTAGCGGGAGGTCAGATACGCAGTATTTT	CASSLTGSSGRSDTQYF
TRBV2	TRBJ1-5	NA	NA	TGTGCCAGCAGAGAACAGAACAATCAGCCCCAGCATTTT	CASREQNNQPQHF
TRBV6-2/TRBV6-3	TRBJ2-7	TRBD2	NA	TGTGCCATCCGCCGCGGACTAGCGGGAGACCTCGAGCAGTACTTC	CAIRRGLAGDLEQYF
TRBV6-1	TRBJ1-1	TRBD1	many	TGTGCCAGCAGTGAACATCCGGGACAGGGGTCTGAAGCTTTCTTT	CASSEHPGQGSEAFF
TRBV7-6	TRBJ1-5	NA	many	TGTGCCAGCAGCTTAGGGACAGAGCTCAATCAGCCCCAGCATTTT	CASSLGTELNQPQHF
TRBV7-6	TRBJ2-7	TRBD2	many	TGTGCCAGCAGCCCATCAGCGGGAGCACCTTACGAGCAGTACTTC	CASSPSAGAPYEQYF
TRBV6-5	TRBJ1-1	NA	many	TGTGCCAGCGGCAGACAGTTGAACACTGAAGCTTTCTTT	CASGRQLNTEAFF
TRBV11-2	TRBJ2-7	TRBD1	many	TGTGCCAGCAGCTCGTTGGCAGGGGACAGGAGATTATACGAGCAGTACTTC	CASSSLAGDRRLYEQYF
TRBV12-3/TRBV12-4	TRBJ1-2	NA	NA	TGTGCCAGCAGTTCGGGCGTACAGTCGAATGGCTACACCTTC	CASSSGVQSNGYTF
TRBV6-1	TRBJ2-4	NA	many	TGTGCCAGCAAACCCCCGGGACACATTCAGTACTTC	CASKPPGHIQYF
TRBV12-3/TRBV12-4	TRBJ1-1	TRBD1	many	TGTGCCAGCAGTAAATGGACAGGGGGAGAGGGCACTGAAGCTTTCTTT	CASSKWTGGEGTEAFF
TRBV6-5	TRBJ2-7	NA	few	TGTGCCAGCAGTTACTCGGAAAAGGCTGTGCAGTACTTC	CASSYSEKAVQYF
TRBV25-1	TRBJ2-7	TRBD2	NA	TGTGCCAGCAGTGAGGGGGGACTGGGAAATTTAGCGGGAGATCGCGAGCAGTACTTC	CASSEGGLGNLAGDREQYF
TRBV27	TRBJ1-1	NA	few	TGTGCCAGCAGTTTAGGTGGGGGCAGAGCCTTTGAAGCTTTCTTT	CASSLGGGRAFEAFF
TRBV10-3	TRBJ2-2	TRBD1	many	TGTGCCGCGACAGGGCGGACATCGAACACCGGGGAGCTGTTTTTT	CAATGRTSNTGELFF
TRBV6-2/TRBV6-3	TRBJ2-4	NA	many	TGTGCCAGCAGTTACTCAACAAAAGCCAAAAACATTCAGTACTTC	CASSYSTKAKNIQYF
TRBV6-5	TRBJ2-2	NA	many	TGTGCCAGCAGCCCGACTAGGGGGGAGCTGTTTTTT	CASSPTRGELFF
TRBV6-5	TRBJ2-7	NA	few	TGTGCCAGCAGTTACATTGGCGGATCCTACGAGCAGTACTTC	CASSYIGGSYEQYF
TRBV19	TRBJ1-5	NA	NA	TGTGCCAGTAGTCCCTTACCCCGCGGGCAGCCCCAGCATTTT	CASSPLPRGQPQHF
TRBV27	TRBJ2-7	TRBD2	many	TGTGCCAGCAGTTTACGGACCGGGACTAGTGGCGACGAGCAGTACTTC	CASSLRTGTSGDEQYF
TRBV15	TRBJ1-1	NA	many	TGTGCCACCAGGGAAGGGGGTGAAGCTTTCTTT	CATREGGEAFF
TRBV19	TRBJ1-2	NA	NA	TGTGCCAGTACCGATAGGGGCTTCTTAAAGCCCTACACCTTC	CASTDRGFLKPYTF
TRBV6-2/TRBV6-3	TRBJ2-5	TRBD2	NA	TGTGCCAGCAGTTACAGTAGCGGGAGGTTCGAGACCCAGTACTTC	CASSYSSGRFETQYF
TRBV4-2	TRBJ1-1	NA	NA	TGTGCCAGCAGCCAAGGGGGGGGGGTTTGGACTGAAGCTTTCTTT	CASSQGGGVWTEAFF
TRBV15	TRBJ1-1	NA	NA	TGTGCCACCAGTACCAACACCTACACTGAAGCTTTCTTT	CATSTNTYTEAFF
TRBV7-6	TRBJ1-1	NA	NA	TGTGCCAGCAGCTTAGCCCCAAGCTCGGGCACTGAAGCTTTCTTT	CASSLAPSSGTEAFF
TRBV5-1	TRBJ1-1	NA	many	TGCGCCAGCAGCTTAGAACAGCTAATGAACACTGAAGCTTTCTTT	CASSLEQLMNTEAFF
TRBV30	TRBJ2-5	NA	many	TGTGCCTGGAGTAGCTACACTGAAGAGACCCAGTACTTC	CAWSSYTEETQYF
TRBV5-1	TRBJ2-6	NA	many	TGCGCCAGCAGCTTGGGGGGTCTCCGTGCTGGGGCCAACGTCCTGACTTTC	CASSLGGLRAGANVLTF
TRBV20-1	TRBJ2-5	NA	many	TGCAGTGCTAGAGATGGGGCGGGGCAACAAGAGACCCAGTACTTC	CSARDGAGQQETQYF
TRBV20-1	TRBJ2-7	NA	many	TGCAGTGCTGCGGGACCTGTCTACGAGCAGTACTTC	CSAAGPVYEQYF
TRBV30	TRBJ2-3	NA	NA	TGTGCCTGGAGGCTCGGCACAGATACGCAGTATTTT	CAWRLGTDTQYF
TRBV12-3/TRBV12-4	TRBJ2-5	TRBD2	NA	TGTGCCAGCAGTTTAATAGGGAGGGCCGAGGAGACCCAGTACTTC	CASSLIGRAEETQYF
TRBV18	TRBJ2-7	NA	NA	TGTGCCAGCTCACTAGCTGGGGGCCTGAGCTCCTACGAGCAGTACTTC	CASSLAGGLSSYEQYF
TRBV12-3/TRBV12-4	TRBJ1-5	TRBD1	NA	TGTGCCAGCAGTTTGAACCCCGGGACAGGGGGCTGGCCCCAGCATTTT	CASSLNPGTGGWPQHF
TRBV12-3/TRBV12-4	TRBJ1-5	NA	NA	TGTGCCAGCAGTTTAGGGCTTAGCAATCAGCCCCAGCATTTT	CASSLGLSNQPQHF
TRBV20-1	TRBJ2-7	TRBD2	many	TGCAGTGCTGGGAGACTAGCGGGAGGTGCCCCCTACGAGCAGTACTTC	CSAGRLAGGAPYEQYF
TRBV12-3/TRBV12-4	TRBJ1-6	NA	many	TGTGCCAGCAGCCTGGGAGGGGTACCTTCACCCCTCCACTTT	CASSLGGVPSPLHF
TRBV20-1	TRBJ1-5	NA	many	TGCAGTGCTAGTTGGGGGGGTCAGCCCCAGCATTTT	CSASWGGQPQHF
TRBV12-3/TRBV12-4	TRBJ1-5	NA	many	TGTGCCAGCAGCCTACAACCCCGGGGACCTCATCAGCCCCAGCATTTT	CASSLQPRGPHQPQHF
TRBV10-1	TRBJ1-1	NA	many	TGCGCCAGCAGTGCCCAAGGGGTTTACTCTGAAGCTTTCTTT	CASSAQGVYSEAFF
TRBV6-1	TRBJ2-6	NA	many	TGTGCCAGCAGTAAGGGGGCCAACGTCCTGACTTTC	CASSKGANVLTF
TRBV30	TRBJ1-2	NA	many	TGTGCCTGGAGTTCGGGGCAATTCTATGGCTACACCTTC	CAWSSGQFYGYTF
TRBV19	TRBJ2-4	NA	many	TGTGCCAGTAGTATAAACAGAGAAAACATTCAGTACTTC	CASSINRENIQYF
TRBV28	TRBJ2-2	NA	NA	TGTGCCAGCAGTTCCCAGTTGCGGTTTCCGAACACCGGGGAGCTGTTTTTT	CASSSQLRFPNTGELFF
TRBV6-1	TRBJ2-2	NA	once	TGTGCCAGCAGTGCCGATAGAGGGGAGCTGTTTTTT	CASSADRGELFF